The next 14 T cell receptor beta chains were all read from a single sample in a study of cytomegalovirus exposure and HLA in healthy donors (TCRdb year 2017). Libraries came from the immunoSEQ multiplex PCR assay. For the multiplex PCR, a mixture combining 60 forward primers for TCR Vbeta segments and 13 reverse primers for TCR Jbeta segments was used. TCRdb took over this immuneACCESS table, retaining in-frame rearrangements with V and J assigned. Such tables are incomplete; in checked studies, under half of the missing clones stem from an unresolved V gene, and the remainder is unexplained. Within this sample are 90,000 or so clones, with over 70% of them counted one time only. The ten largest make up approximately 29% of the sample. The sequenced material came from PBMCs. Receptors originate from a man aged 50-60 years in good health and CMV-seropositive.

The V and J genes are TRBV27 and TRBJ2-7, with a possible D match to TRBD1 (5 bases). This CDR3 comprises 15 residues. Trimming took off 3 bases at V and 0 bases at J, with 12 bases between the two ends. Per the germline V gene, CDR1 is MNHEY and CDR2 is SMNVEV (reference sequence). The CDR3, as DNA: TGTGCCAGCAGTTTGGGTAGGGGATTCTCCTACGAGCAGTACTTC. Protein: CASSLGRGFSYEQYF.

The chain joins TRBV29-1 to TRBJ2-3, with D perhaps matching TRBD1 (6 bases). CDR3 length: 12 residues. Germline assignment: CDR1 SQVTM and CDR2 ANQGSEA. V dropped 6 bases and J dropped 9 bases, with 16 bases sitting between them. In nucleotides, the CDR3 is TGCAGCGTAGAGTTACAGGGCACGACGCAGTATTTT. The encoded protein is CSVELQGTTQYF.

The rearrangement links TRBV6-1 to TRBJ1-2; 8 nucleotides match TRBD1. The V gene's germline CDR1 is MNHNS and CDR2 SASEGT. CDR3 length: 13 residues. The trim removed 5 bases at V and 8 bases at J, leaving 7 bases unmatched. CDR3 sequence: CASSYGQGLGYTF. CDR3 nucleotides: TGTGCCAGCAGTTATGGACAGGGTTTGGGCTACACCTTC.

V usage is TRBV6-4 and J usage is TRBJ2-1; TRBD1 might be the D (5 bases). Germline values: CDR1 MRHNA, CDR2 SNTAGT. V lost 6 bases and J 2 bases, leaving 20 bases between the germline ends. This CDR3 has 17 residues. The CDR3 coding sequence is TGTGCCAGCAGCCCTCTAACAGGCCTTACTCCCTACAATGAGCAGTTCTTC. It codes for CASSPLTGLTPYNEQFF.

This clone was seen a single time. The V and J genes are TRBV27 and TRBJ1-1, with TRBD1 identical over 7 bases. V was clipped by 6 bases and J by 8 bases; unmatched bases: 6. Germline CDR1 and CDR2: MNHEY and SMNVEV (reference sequence). CDR3 length: 12 amino acids. CDR3 amino acids: CASSRTGGEAFF. DNA of the CDR3: TGTGCCAGCAGCCGGACAGGAGGAGAAGCTTTCTTT.

This clone has a handful of counts. The V gene is TRBV14, the J gene TRBJ2-5; TRBD2 matches 9 bases. CDR3 size: 17 residues. V lost 0 bases and J lost 5; bases outside the gene matches: 10. Germline CDR1 SGHDN, CDR2 FVKESK. The CDR3 nucleotides read TGTGCCAGCAGCCAAGAAGATGGGGGACTAGCCTGGGAGACCCAGTACTTC. Protein product: CASSQEDGGLAWETQYF.

This clone was counted between two and nine times. The junction and the germline gene differ at one end; a read error may be behind it. The rearrangement uses TRBV7-9 and TRBJ2-2; TRBD2 matches 10 bases. CDR3 length: 15 amino acids. CDR1 and CDR2 (germline): SEHNR, FQNEAQ (reference sequence). The CDR3 DNA reads TGTTCCAGCAGCTTACTAGCGGGAAGCACCGGGGAGCTGTTTTTT. Translating gives CSSSLLAGSTGELFF.

As regards this clone: Compared with germline, one end of the junction differs, possibly owing to a read error. This rearrangement joins TRBV19 to TRBJ2-5; tentative D call: TRBD2 (7 bases). CDR3 size: 15 residues. Germline CDR1 and CDR2: LNHDA and SQIVND (reference sequence). CDR3 region: CASSVEGGAWETQYF. The CDR3 DNA is TGTGCCAGTAGTGTAGAAGGGGGGGCTTGGGAGACCCAGTACTTC.

Here the CDR3 reads CASSLREMEFF. In DNA, the CDR3 is TGTGCCAGCAGCTTGCGGGAGATGGAGTTCTTC. This chain uses TRBV5-6 with TRBJ2-1; D might be TRBD2 (6 bases). Germline CDR1 reads SGHDT; CDR2 reads YYEEEE. This CDR3 contains 11 residues. V lost 1 base and J 14 bases, leaving 10 bases between the germline ends.

CDR3 sequence: CASGTPTVVAQFF. In DNA, the CDR3 is TGTGCCAGCGGGACACCAACCGTTGTAGCGCAGTTCTTC. The V call is TRBV28, the J call TRBJ2-1; D is perhaps TRBD1 (6 bases). The V gene's germline CDR1 is MDHEN and CDR2 SYDVKM. This CDR3 is 13 amino acids long. Trimming left V 8 bases short and J 12 bases short, with 20 bases between.

This rearrangement joins TRBV19 to TRBJ2-1; the match to TRBD2 covers 7 bases. After removal of 5 bases from V and 0 bases from J, the junction contained 7 bases not matched to a gene. CDR1 is LNHDA and CDR2 is SQIVND in the germline V gene (reference sequence). The CDR3 runs 16 residues. CDR3 protein: CASSATLAGSYNEQFF. In DNA, the CDR3 is TGTGCCAGTAGTGCCACGTTAGCGGGCTCCTACAATGAGCAGTTCTTC. The variable domain in full, completed from reference TRBV19 and TRBJ2-1, reads DGGITQSPKYLFRKEGQNVTLSCEQNLNHDAMYWYRQDPGQGLRLIYYSQIVNDFQKGDIAEGYSVSREKKESFPLTVTSAQKNPTAFYLCASSATLAGSYNEQFFGPGTRLTVL.

About this clone: At one of its ends the junction is not consistent with the germline gene, which may arise from a read error. This chain links TRBV7-9 with TRBJ1-2, with 9 bases identical to TRBD1. The CDR3 has 13 residues. Germline CDR1 reads SEHNR; CDR2 reads FQNEAQ (reference sequence). The CDR3 DNA follows: TGTTCCAGCAGCACTAACAGGGGGCCTGGCTACACCTTC. The encoded protein is CSSSTNRGPGYTF.

V is TRBV5-1 and J is TRBJ2-1, with 9 bases fitting TRBD2. The CDR3 runs to 15 residues. Germline V gene sequence: CDR1 SGHRS, CDR2 YFSETQ. Losses at the gene ends were 4 bases for V and 7 bases for J; bases not matched to a gene: 9. The CDR3 nucleotides are TGCGCCAGCAGCCGGTTTCTAGCGGGAATGAATGAGCAGTTCTTC. Protein sequence: CASSRFLAGMNEQFF.

The CDR3 sequence: CASSYGQSTDTQYF. CDR3 bases: TGTGCCAGCAGTTACGGACAGTCCACAGATACGCAGTATTTT. The chain couples TRBV6-6 to TRBJ2-3, with D possibly matching TRBD1 (6 bases). Between the trimmed V and J ends, which lost 2 bases and 2 bases, there was a span of 8 bases. CDR1 MNHNY and CDR2 SVGAGI come from the germline V gene (reference sequence). This CDR3 comprises 14 residues.